A selection of T cell receptor beta chains follows, all from one sample in a study of cytotoxic CD8 clonotypes in ibrutinib-treated CLL. Measured with immunoSEQ multiplex PCR; TCRdb has only the in-frame clones, and not every one. The sample yields around 310,000 clones, roughly 80% seen once. The material sequenced was PBMCs, taken before ibrutinib treatment. These receptors originate from a human donor with chronic lymphocytic leukemia. Both conserved end residues are part of each CDR3. Each record gives: clone size, J gene, V gene, D gene, CDR3 protein, CDR3 DNA. The D gene is left open where the match is weak. Expanded clones get a size class; other rows say once, few or many, or leave the size out.

>.|TRBJ2-3|TRBV5-4|.
CASSLRQFTDTQYF
TGTGCCAGCAGCTTACGGCAGTTCACAGATACGCAGTATTTT
>.|TRBJ2-6|TRBV27|.
CASRTSSGANVLTF
TGTGCCAGCAGGACTAGCTCTGGGGCCAACGTCCTGACTTTC
>.|TRBJ2-1|TRBV7-9|.
CASSLSFLDSYEQFF
TGTGCCAGCAGCTTGTCATTTCTCGATAGTTACGAGCAGTTCTTC
>few|TRBJ2-7|TRBV6-5|.
CASSYSSSFYEQYF
TGTGCCAGCAGTTACTCTTCCAGTTTCTACGAGCAGTACTTC
>few|TRBJ1-1|TRBV13|.
CASSSPLQGSNAFF
TGTGCCAGCAGCTCCCCACTACAGGGCTCGAACGCTTTCTTT
>.|TRBJ1-3|TRBV18|.
CASSQQSSSGNTIYF
TGTGCCAGCTCACAACAGTCGAGCTCTGGAAACACCATATATTTT
>.|TRBJ1-1|TRBV18|.
CASSPPVGATEAFF
TGTGCCAGCTCACCACCGGTGGGAGCCACTGAAGCTTTCTTT
>.|TRBJ2-7|TRBV5-1|TRBD1
CASSSTQGARSYEQYF
TGCGCCAGCAGCTCCACACAGGGGGCGAGATCGTACGAGCAGTACTTC
>.|TRBJ2-1|TRBV9|.
CASSQDSNEQFF
TGTGCCAGCAGCCAGGACTCAAATGAGCAGTTCTTC
>.|TRBJ1-2|TRBV27|.
CASSLGREAFGYTF
TGTGCCAGCAGTTTAGGCAGGGAGGCGTTTGGCTACACCTTC
>.|TRBJ1-5|TRBV20-1|.
CSAGNQPQHF
TGCAGTGCAGGGAATCAGCCCCAGCATTTT
>.|TRBJ1-2|TRBV19|.
CASSIINYGYTF
TGTGCCAGTAGTATTATTAACTATGGCTACACCTTC
>.|TRBJ1-1|TRBV18|TRBD1
CASSPLGPNRGGNTEAFF
TGTGCCAGCTCACCACTAGGACCGAACAGGGGAGGTAACACTGAAGCTTTCTTT
>.|TRBJ2-1|TRBV5-1|.
CASSLYTEQFF
TGCGCCAGCAGCTTGTATACAGAGCAGTTCTTC
>few|TRBJ2-1|TRBV11-2|TRBD2
CASSDLAGVDNEQFF
TGTGCCAGCAGCGACTTAGCGGGAGTAGACAATGAGCAGTTCTTC
>few|TRBJ1-2|TRBV19|.
CASSIGQFDYGYTF
TGTGCCAGTAGTATCGGACAGTTCGACTATGGCTACACCTTC
>.|TRBJ2-1|TRBV30|.
CAWSLWDLTYNEQFF
TGTGCCTGGAGTCTCTGGGACCTCACCTACAATGAGCAGTTCTTC
>.|TRBJ2-7|TRBV5-5|.
CASSLIGSSYEQYF
TGTGCCAGCAGCTTGATTGGTTCCTCCTACGAGCAGTACTTC